These 18 T cell receptor beta chains originate from one sample sequenced in a study of shared clonotypes between healthy human individuals. Using immunoSEQ multiplex PCR, the repertoire was profiled, and TCRdb retains in-frame clones only, with some absent. The table shows over a million clones, with roughly 95% occurring only once. Sequenced: naive CD4+ T cells sorted from blood. Stated subset: CD45RA+ positively selected. These receptors originate from a young man in good health.

This chain uses TRBV25-1 with TRBJ2-1, with D perhaps matching TRBD1 (6 bases). Germline assignment: CDR1 MGHDK and CDR2 SYGVNS. CDR3 length: 17 residues. Trimming removed 7 bases from V and 0 bases from J, with 19 bases in between. CDR3 sequence: CASTYRDTGYSYNEQFF. DNA of the CDR3: TGTGCCAGCACATACCGGGACACCGGCTACTCCTACAATGAGCAGTTCTTC.

This clone came up once. The V gene is TRBV18, the J gene TRBJ2-7; 7 bases are shared with TRBD1. The CDR3 length is 14 residues. V gave up 3 bases and J gave up 3 bases; unmatched junction bases: 5. Germline CDR1 and CDR2: KGHSH and LQKENI. CDR3 bases: TGTGCCAGCTCACCGGGTCCAGGGGGCTACGAGCAGTACTTC. Translated: CASSPGPGGYEQYF.

The V call is TRBV4-3, the J call TRBJ1-2; D is undetermined. The length of the CDR3 is 15 residues. The V end was cut by 0 bases, the J end by 8 bases, with 16 bases between. Germline values: CDR1 LGHNA, CDR2 YSLEER. The CDR3 loop is CASSQDRGNIFGYTF. CDR3 nucleotides: TGCGCCAGCAGCCAAGATCGGGGAAACATCTTCGGCTACACCTTC.

The gene calls are TRBV28 and TRBJ2-3; D is ambiguous. Germline CDR1 and CDR2: MDHEN and SYDVKM. V lost 5 bases and J 2 bases, leaving 11 bases between the germline ends. The CDR3 length is 14 residues. In nucleotides, the CDR3 is TGTGCCAGCAGTCTCGCCGGCCCCACAGATACGCAGTATTTT. The encoded protein is CASSLAGPTDTQYF.

J is TRBJ1-4 and V is TRBV14; 7 bases fit TRBD1. From germline, CDR1 is SGHDN and CDR2 FVKESK. V lost 3 bases and J lost 0; bases outside the gene matches: 4. The CDR3 is made up of 16 amino acids. The DNA of the CDR3 is TGTGCCAGCAGCCAGGGGGACAGTGCAACTAATGAAAAACTGTTTTTT. Protein: CASSQGDSATNEKLFF.

The chain combines TRBV7-3 with TRBJ1-2; TRBD1 agrees at 7 bases. This CDR3 has 13 amino acids. CDR1 and CDR2 (germline): SGHTA, FQGTGA. V trimming: 5 bases; J trimming: 6 bases; junction bases outside the gene matches: 6. In DNA, the CDR3 is TGTGCCAGCAGCGGAGCCACAGGGGATGGCTACACCTTC. Amino acid sequence: CASSGATGDGYTF.

Only one count was recorded for this clone. CDR3 loop: CASSLAILGSVSSYEQYF. CDR3 DNA: TGTGCCAGCAGCTTAGCGATTCTAGGGTCGGTGAGCTCCTACGAGCAGTACTTC. V gene TRBV7-8 combines with J gene TRBJ2-7; D call uncertain. The CDR3 is 18 amino acids. The V gene's germline CDR1 is SGHVS and CDR2 FQNEAQ. The germline V and J ends were trimmed by 0 bases and 0 bases, with 18 bases remaining between them.

This clone was recorded only once. The chain has TRBV9 and TRBJ2-1, with D unresolved. There are 13 residues in the CDR3. Germline V gene sequence: CDR1 SGDLS, CDR2 YYNGEE. Trimming took off 2 bases at V and 10 bases at J, with 13 bases between the two ends. CDR3 residues: CASSVYLLEEQFF. The CDR3 nucleotides read TGTGCCAGCAGCGTGTACCTCCTCGAGGAGCAGTTCTTC.

The chain recombines TRBV15 with TRBJ1-2, with D perhaps matching TRBD1 (6 bases). The V gene lost 1 base and the J gene lost 3 bases, with 12 bases spanning the gap. The CDR3 extends over 15 amino acids. In germline, CDR1 is LNHNV, CDR2 YYDKDF (reference sequence). The CDR3 protein is CATSRGYEGDYGYTF. CDR3 nucleotides: TGTGCCACCAGCAGAGGTTATGAGGGGGACTATGGCTACACCTTC.

The rearrangement joins TRBV9 to TRBJ2-6, with D unresolved. The CDR3 length is 16 residues. Germline CDR1 SGDLS, CDR2 YYNGEE. V was clipped by 2 bases and J by 1 base, with 10 bases between them. Here the CDR3 DNA reads TGTGCCAGCAGCGTCCATGCGGCTTCTGGGGCCAACGTCCTGACTTTC. Protein sequence: CASSVHAASGANVLTF.

Remarks on this clone: The identical CDR3 is also encoded by other nucleotide sequences in the sample. This chain connects TRBV10-1 to TRBJ2-5; no definite D call. The CDR3 length is 12 residues. Germline V gene data show CDR1 as WNHNN and CDR2 as SYGVQD (reference sequence). Trimming stripped 0 bases from V and 4 bases from J, with 3 bases between. The CDR3 loop is CASSESGETQYF. Here the CDR3 DNA reads TGCGCCAGCAGTGAGTCCGGAGAGACCCAGTACTTC.

Note on this clone: This same CDR3 is encoded by further DNA sequences in the sample. The chain combines TRBV15 with TRBJ2-5; D remains ambiguous. Germline assignment: CDR1 LNHNV and CDR2 YYDKDF (reference sequence). The CDR3 covers 13 residues. V was cut by 0 bases and J by 4 bases, with 6 bases left in between. The CDR3 nucleotides are TGTGCCACCAGCAGAGATCGAGGAGAGACCCAGTACTTC. Translating gives CATSRDRGETQYF. Full variable domain (remainder filled in from reference TRBV15 and TRBJ2-5): DAMVIQNPRYQVTQFGKPVTLSCSQTLNHNVMYWYQQKSSQAPKLLFHYYDKDFNNEADTPDNFQSRRPNTSFCFLDIRSPGLGDTAMYLCATSRDRGETQYFGPGTRLLVL.

The genes are TRBV10-3 and TRBJ2-6; the D gene is possibly TRBD2 (6 bases). The germline CDR1 and CDR2 sequences are ENHRY and SYGVKD. V shed 9 bases and J shed 0 bases, with 9 bases lying between them. The CDR3 is made up of 14 amino acids. The CDR3 sequence is CAMRRDSGANVLTF. CDR3 nucleotides: TGTGCCATGCGGAGGGACTCTGGGGCCAACGTCCTGACTTTC.

The gene calls are TRBV5-1 and TRBJ2-5; 10 bases agree with TRBD1. This CDR3 is built from 16 residues. CDR1 and CDR2 (germline): SGHRS, YFSETQ. The trim removed 0 bases at V and 4 bases at J, leaving 6 bases unmatched. Here the CDR3 reads CASSLAPTGGGETQYF. DNA for the CDR3: TGCGCCAGCAGCTTGGCCCCGACAGGGGGCGGAGAGACCCAGTACTTC. The full variable domain, completed using reference TRBV5-1 and TRBJ2-5, is KAGVTQTPRYLIKTRGQQVTLSCSPISGHRSVSWYQQTPGQGLQFLFEYFSETQRNKGNFPGRFSGRQFSNSRSEMNVSTLELGDSALYLCASSLAPTGGGETQYFGPGTRLLVL.

The genes are TRBV7-8 and TRBJ2-7, with TRBD1 matching 9 bases. The CDR3 is 15 amino acids. The ends lost 2 bases at V and 3 bases at J; junction bases unmatched: 5. Per germline, CDR1 SGHVS and CDR2 FQNEAQ. The CDR3 DNA reads as TGTGCCAGCAGCTTATACGGGACAGGGAACTACGAGCAGTACTTC. The encoded protein is CASSLYGTGNYEQYF.

V gene TRBV19 combines with J gene TRBJ2-6, with 8 positions matching TRBD1. Per the germline V gene, CDR1 is LNHDA and CDR2 is SQIVND (reference sequence). The CDR3 has 20 amino acids. With V trimmed by 1 base and J by 0 bases, 11 bases remained unmatched. The CDR3 sequence: CASSIVGTGGVGSGANVLTF. The CDR3 coding sequence is TGTGCCAGTAGTATAGTTGGGACAGGAGGTGTCGGCTCTGGGGCCAACGTCCTGACTTTC.

The CDR3 sequence is CASSPGTGNGYTF. CDR3 in DNA: TGTGCCAGCAGTCCTGGGACAGGGAATGGCTACACCTTC. The rearrangement joins TRBV28 to TRBJ1-2; TRBD1 matches 9 bases. Losses at the gene ends were 5 bases for V and 6 bases for J; bases not matched to a gene: 4. The CDR3 totals 13 residues. CDR1 and CDR2 from the germline V gene are MDHEN and SYDVKM.

This clone came up once. The chain is built from TRBV28 and TRBJ1-2; the D gene is possibly TRBD1 (6 bases). V lost 5 bases and J 5 bases, leaving 12 bases between the germline ends. The CDR3 runs 13 residues. The germline gives CDR1 MDHEN, CDR2 SYDVKM. The DNA of the CDR3 is TGTGCCAGCAGTACAGGGTTGTGGTATGGCTACACCTTC. Protein sequence: CASSTGLWYGYTF.